The 10 T cell receptor beta chains reported below all come from one sample, sequenced in a study of chemoradiotherapy in HPV16-positive cancers (dated 2022 in TCRdb). Receptor amplification or capture employed the immunoSEQ multiplex PCR assay. Imported from immuneACCESS, the table was reduced by TCRdb to in-frame sequences with V and J called. These copies leave out some clones; in studies compared against another copy, an unresolved V gene accounts for under half, and the cause of the remainder is not known. The sample data list tens of thousands of clones, and 80% to 90% of these were observed just once. Together, the top ten hold 3% to 3.5% of the sample. Sample: blood, taken from a patient who underwent chemoradiotherapy. The receptor source for this set is a human donor with HPV-associated anogenital cancer.

The chain carries TRBV28 and TRBJ2-3; 8 bases are a match to TRBD1. The CDR3 has 15 residues. In germline, CDR1 is MDHEN, CDR2 SYDVKM. With V trimmed by 2 bases and J by 2 bases, 3 bases remained unmatched. CDR3 sequence (DNA): TGTGCCAGCAGTTTAGACAGGGGAATCACAGATACGCAGTATTTT. This sequence encodes CASSLDRGITDTQYF.

There are a few counts of this clone. The chain uses TRBV7-9 and TRBJ1-4; D is unresolved. V was clipped by 1 base and J by 2 bases, with 14 bases between them. Germline CDR1 is SEHNR and CDR2 is FQNEAQ (reference sequence). This CDR3 has 17 residues. CDR3 in amino acids: CASSLVVQLGTNEKLFF. The CDR3 region has the DNA TGTGCCAGCAGCTTAGTGGTGCAACTGGGGACTAATGAAAAACTGTTTTTT.

The V gene is TRBV2, the J gene TRBJ1-2; 7 nucleotides match TRBD1. J was trimmed by 4 bases and V by 4 bases; bases with no gene match: 6. From germline, CDR1 is SNHLY and CDR2 FYNNEI. CDR3 length equals 14 residues. Here the CDR3 reads CASSAQGTGYGYTF. CDR3 nucleotides: TGTGCCAGCAGTGCACAGGGGACGGGCTATGGCTACACCTTC.

The chain is built from TRBV2 and TRBJ2-7; D uncertain. This CDR3 is 13 amino acids long. Germline V gene lookup returns CDR1 SNHLY and CDR2 FYNNEI. V was shortened by 7 bases and J by 3 bases, with 13 bases between the two germline ends. CDR3 nucleotides: TGTGCCAGCAAAGAAGGAAATATCTACGAGCAGTACTTC. Its protein product is CASKEGNIYEQYF.

The rearrangement links TRBV5-5 to TRBJ1-2; 8 nucleotides align to TRBD1. The CDR3 runs 14 residues. Germline loops: CDR1 SGHKS, CDR2 YYEKEE (reference sequence). The ends lost 4 bases at V and 4 bases at J; junction bases unmatched: 6. The CDR3 loop reads CASSGTGTGYGYTF. DNA for the CDR3: TGTGCCAGCAGCGGGACCGGGACAGGCTATGGCTACACCTTC.

V gene TRBV9 combines with J gene TRBJ1-4; D is unresolved. V dropped 3 bases and J dropped 0 bases, with 9 bases sitting between them. CDR1 is SGDLS, CDR2 YYNGEE, per germline. The CDR3 is 15 residues long. The chain's CDR3 is CASSEEGTTNEKLFF. For the CDR3, the DNA is TGTGCCAGCAGCGAGGAAGGGACAACTAATGAAAAACTGTTTTTT. The whole variable domain, filled in from reference TRBV9 and TRBJ1-4, reads DSGVTQTPKHLITATGQRVTLRCSPRSGDLSVYWYQQSLDQGLQFLIQYYNGEERAKGNILERFSAQQFPDLHSELNLSSLELGDSALYFCASSEEGTTNEKLFFGSGTQLSVL.

The chain recombines TRBV30 with TRBJ2-5, with 11 bases lining up with TRBD2. The V segment lost 3 bases and the J segment 2 bases; nucleotides outside the gene matches: 5. The CDR3 length is 15 residues. CDR1 is GTSNPN, CDR2 SVGIG, per germline (reference sequence). The CDR3 region has the DNA TGTGCCTGGAGCTCGACTAGCGGGGTACAAGAGACCCAGTACTTC. Amino acids: CAWSSTSGVQETQYF.

The rearrangement links TRBV7-3 to TRBJ2-1, with 7 bases aligning to TRBD2. V dropped 4 bases and J dropped 7; count of bases not matched to a gene: 10. Germline CDR1 SGHTA, CDR2 FQGTGA. The CDR3 extends over 15 amino acids. The CDR3 nucleotides are TGTGCCAGCAGCTCGTTTCCGGGAGGAGTAAATGAGCAGTTCTTC. It codes for CASSSFPGGVNEQFF. The full variable domain, in which reference TRBV7-3 and TRBJ2-1 provide the parts outside the CDR3, is GAGVSQTPSNKVTEKGKYVELRCDPISGHTALYWYRQSLGQGPEFLIYFQGTGAADDSGLPNDRFFAVRPEGSVSTLKIQRTERGDSAVYLCASSSFPGGVNEQFFGPGTRLTVL.

V gene TRBV5-4 combines with J gene TRBJ2-1; no firm D call. Per the germline V gene, CDR1 is SGHNT and CDR2 is YYREEE (reference sequence). The CDR3 covers 17 residues. Trimming removed 0 bases from V and 0 bases from J, with 13 bases in between. The CDR3 DNA reads as TGTGCCAGCAGCTTGGAAGGCGGTGTCAGCTCCTACAATGAGCAGTTCTTC. It specifies CASSLEGGVSSYNEQFF.

The chain employs TRBV19 and TRBJ2-7; TRBD1 aligns across 8 bases. V dropped 3 bases and J dropped 7; count of bases not matched to a gene: 5. Germline V gene data show CDR1 as LNHDA and CDR2 as SQIVND (reference sequence). The CDR3 length is 13 residues. In nucleotides, the CDR3 is TGTGCCAGTAGTATCGACAGGGGTGGAGAGCAGTACTTC. Its translation is CASSIDRGGEQYF. The full variable domain, in which reference TRBV19 and TRBJ2-7 provide the parts outside the CDR3, is DGGITQSPKYLFRKEGQNVTLSCEQNLNHDAMYWYRQDPGQGLRLIYYSQIVNDFQKGDIAEGYSVSREKKESFPLTVTSAQKNPTAFYLCASSIDRGGEQYFGPGTRLTVT.